This TCR beta chain was sequenced during a study of T cells in tuberculosis. The data were produced by immunoSEQ multiplex PCR, yet TCRdb's version contains in-frame clones alone and is incomplete. The sample holds roughly 92,000 clones, roughly 88% seen once. V lost 3 bases and J lost 6, with 9 bases in between. CDR3 length: 13 residues. CDR1 and CDR2 (germline): MNHEY, SMNVEV (reference sequence). Sorting used thawed, overnight-rested PBMC stained with anti-CD3, a viability dye and GMM-loaded CD1B tetramer. CD1B tetramers were loaded with Rhodococcus equi-derived C32 glucose monomycolate. V usage is TRBV27 and J usage is TRBJ2-1; TRBD1 is a possible D gene (6 bases). The sample taken for sequencing was CD1b-GMM tetramer-negative cells sorted from PBMCs. This receptor was identified in an adult woman with latent tuberculosis. The CDR3 nucleotides read TGTGCCAGCAGTTTCCCAGGGGTCAATGAGCAGTTCTTC. Translating it yields CASSFPGVNEQFF.